This T cell receptor beta chain was identified in a study of blood T cells in healthy people across ages. The CDR3 extends over 14 amino acids. The germline gives CDR1 SEHNR, CDR2 FQNEAQ (reference sequence). The table lists this clonotype with a count of one. One junction end does not reproduce the germline sequence, and a read error may be involved. A second PCR of roughly 7 to 11 cycles used a sample-barcoded 5' primer and a J-beta primer mix. TCRdb called the 5' RACE reads again in MiXCR, with one record for every CDR3 protein. The table records 540,000 or so distinct CDR3 sequences, around 48% of them present only once.

The receptor was isolated from a man aged 80 or over in good health. The chain links TRBV7-9 to TRBJ1-6; tentatively, D is TRBD1 (5 bases). Sequenced sample: blood. In DNA, the CDR3 is TGTGCCAGCAGCCGTGACAGCAATAACTCACCCCTCCACTTT. As protein: CASSRDSNNSPLHF.